The 11 T cell receptor beta chains listed next were all sequenced from one sample in a study of cytomegalovirus exposure and HLA in healthy donors. Using immunoSEQ multiplex PCR, the repertoire was profiled, and TCRdb retains in-frame clones only, with some absent. The sample has 100,000 to 130,000 clones; 70% to 90% are singletons. Input material: PBMCs. The source of these receptors is a woman in her late teens or twenties in good health and CMV-seronegative.

This clone was seen only a few times. The chain has TRBV4-1 and TRBJ2-1; D call uncertain. Germline values: CDR1 MGHRA, CDR2 YSYEKL. Trimming pared 1 base from V and 0 bases from J, leaving 7 bases between. CDR3 length: 15 residues. The CDR3 protein is CASSQVESSYNEQFF. The CDR3 DNA sequence: TGCGCCAGCAGCCAAGTAGAGAGCTCCTACAATGAGCAGTTCTTC.

This sequence joins TRBV11-2 and TRBJ1-4; D is uncertain. CDR3 size: 15 residues. The germline V gene has CDR1 SGHAT and CDR2 FQNNGV. V was shortened by 2 bases and J by 3 bases, with 10 bases between the two germline ends. CDR3 nucleotides: TGTGCCAGCAGCTTATTTTCCGGGGCTAATGAAAAACTGTTTTTT. Amino acids: CASSLFSGANEKLFF.

The chain recombines TRBV30 with TRBJ2-6, with D unresolved. V was clipped by 3 bases and J by 15 bases, with 21 bases between them. This CDR3 is 14 amino acids long. Germline loops: CDR1 GTSNPN, CDR2 SVGIG (reference sequence). The CDR3 nucleotides read TGTGCCTGGAGAGCACCCTCCCCAATATACGGCCTGACTTTC. Amino acid sequence: CAWRAPSPIYGLTF. Full variable domain (rest looked up from reference TRBV30 and TRBJ2-6): SQTIHQWPATLVQPVGSPLSLECTVEGTSNPNLYWYRQAAGRGLQLLFYSVGIGQISSEVPQNLSASRPQDRQFILSSKKLLLSDSGFYLCAWRAPSPIYGLTFGAGSRLTVL.

The chain couples TRBV5-1 to TRBJ1-1; tentatively, D is TRBD1 (5 bases). CDR3 size: 17 residues. V lost 4 bases and J lost 2, with 21 bases in between. Germline V lookup: CDR1 SGHRS, CDR2 YFSETQ. The DNA for the CDR3 is TGCGCCAGCAGCCCAAGGACGGGGGGGACTCTTAACACTGAAGCTTTCTTT. Protein: CASSPRTGGTLNTEAFF.

The chain links TRBV10-2 to TRBJ1-3, with D unclear. Germline V gives CDR1 WSHSY, CDR2 SAAADI. The CDR3 has 13 residues. V was cut by 8 bases and J by 15 bases, with 23 bases left in between. The DNA for the CDR3 is TGCGCCAGCGGATCCGTCCGGCCTCCGGAGGAATATTTT. Translating gives CASGSVRPPEEYF.

In the case of this clone: Other DNA variants within this sample encode the same CDR3. This CDR3 reads CASSRGQGAYEQYF. DNA of the CDR3: TGCGCCAGCAGCCGGGGACAGGGTGCCTACGAGCAGTACTTC. This chain joins TRBV4-1 and TRBJ2-7; 9 bases line up with TRBD1. Looked up from germline, CDR1 is MGHRA and CDR2 is YSYEKL. J lost 2 bases, V lost 4 bases, and 3 bases had no gene match. The CDR3 covers 14 residues.

As regards this clone: At the DNA level, this CDR3 is encoded by other sequences in the same sample as well. This chain links TRBV9 with TRBJ2-2; D not certain. Deletions cut 2 bases from V and 5 bases from J, with 4 bases between. From germline, CDR1 is SGDLS and CDR2 YYNGEE. This CDR3 is 12 amino acids long. The CDR3, as DNA: TGTGCCAGCAGCGTCCGTACCGGGGAGCTGTTTTTT. Encoded protein: CASSVRTGELFF.

The V gene is TRBV28, the J gene TRBJ2-5; a possible D gene is TRBD1 (5 bases). The CDR3 has 16 amino acids. Per the germline V gene, CDR1 is MDHEN and CDR2 is SYDVKM. Trimming left V 2 bases short and J 4 bases short, with 17 bases between. The DNA for the CDR3 is TGTGCCAGCAGTTTACAAGGGGCGCGAGGCACAGAGACCCAGTACTTC. It translates to CASSLQGARGTETQYF.

CDR3 protein: CASSHPLKPGQGREDNQPQHF. CDR3 sequence (DNA): TGTGCCAGCAGCCATCCTCTGAAACCGGGACAAGGGAGGGAGGACAATCAGCCCCAGCATTTT. The chain combines TRBV4-2 with TRBJ1-5; a weak D match, TRBD1 (6 bases). V gave up 3 bases and J gave up 3 bases, with 30 bases separating them. The CDR3 consists of 21 residues. Germline V gene lookup returns CDR1 LGHNA and CDR2 YNFKEQ.

V and J are TRBV7-9 and TRBJ1-1; possible D gene TRBD1, 5 bases. V lost 8 bases and J 7 bases, leaving 14 bases between the germline ends. Germline CDR1 reads SEHNR; CDR2 reads FQNEAQ (reference sequence). The CDR3 length is 12 residues. The CDR3 DNA reads as TGTGCCAGCGCGGTGGAGGGGAATGAAGCTTTCTTT. Its translation is CASAVEGNEAFF.

This clone was observed once. This chain links TRBV7-2 with TRBJ2-2; weak D call: TRBD2 (5 bases). Trimming left V 6 bases short and J 2 bases short, with 13 bases between. The CDR3 is 15 residues long. The germline V gene encodes CDR1 SGHTA and CDR2 FQGNSA. In nucleotides, the CDR3 is TGTGCCAGCAGTTCAGGAGGAGCCAACACCGGGGAGCTGTTTTTT. Translation gives CASSSGGANTGELFF. The whole variable domain, remainder taken from reference TRBV7-2 and TRBJ2-2, is GAGVSQSPSNKVTEKGKDVELRCDPISGHTALYWYRQSLGQGLEFLIYFQGNSAPDKSGLPSDRFSAERTGGSVSTLTIQRTQQEDSAVYLCASSSGGANTGELFFGEGSRLTVL.